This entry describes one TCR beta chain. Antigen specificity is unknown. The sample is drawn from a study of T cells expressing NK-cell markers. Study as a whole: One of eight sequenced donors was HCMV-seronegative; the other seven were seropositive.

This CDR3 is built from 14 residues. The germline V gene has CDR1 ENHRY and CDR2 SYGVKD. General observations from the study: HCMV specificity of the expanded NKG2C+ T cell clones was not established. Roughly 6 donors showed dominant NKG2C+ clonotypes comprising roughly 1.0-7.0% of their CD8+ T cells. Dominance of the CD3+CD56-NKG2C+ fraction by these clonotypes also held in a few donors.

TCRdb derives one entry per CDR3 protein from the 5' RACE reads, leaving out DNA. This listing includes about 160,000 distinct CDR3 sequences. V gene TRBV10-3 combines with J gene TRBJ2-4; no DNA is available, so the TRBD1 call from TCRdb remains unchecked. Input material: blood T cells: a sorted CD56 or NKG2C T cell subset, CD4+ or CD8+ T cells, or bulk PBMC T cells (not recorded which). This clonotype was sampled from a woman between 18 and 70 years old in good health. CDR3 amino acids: CAISERAGTDIQYF.